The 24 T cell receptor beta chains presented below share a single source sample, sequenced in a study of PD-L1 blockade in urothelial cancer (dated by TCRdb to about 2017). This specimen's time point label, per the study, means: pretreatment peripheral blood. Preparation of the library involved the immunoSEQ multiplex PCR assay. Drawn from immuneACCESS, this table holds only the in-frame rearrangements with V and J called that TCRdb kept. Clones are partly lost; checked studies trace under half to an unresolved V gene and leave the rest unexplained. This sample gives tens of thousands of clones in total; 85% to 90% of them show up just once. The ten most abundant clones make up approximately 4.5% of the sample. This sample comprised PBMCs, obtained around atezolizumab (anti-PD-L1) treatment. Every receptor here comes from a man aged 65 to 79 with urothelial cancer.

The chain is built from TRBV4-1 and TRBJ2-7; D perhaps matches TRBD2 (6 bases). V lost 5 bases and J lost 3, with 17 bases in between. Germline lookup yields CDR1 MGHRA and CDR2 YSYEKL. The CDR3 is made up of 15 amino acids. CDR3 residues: CASSALGGSGYEQYF. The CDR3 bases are TGCGCCAGCAGCGCCCTTGGGGGTAGCGGCTACGAGCAGTACTTC.

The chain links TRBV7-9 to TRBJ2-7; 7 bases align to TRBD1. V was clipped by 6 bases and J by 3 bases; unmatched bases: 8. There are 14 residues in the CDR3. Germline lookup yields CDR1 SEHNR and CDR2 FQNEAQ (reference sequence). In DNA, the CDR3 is TGTGCCAGCAGGTCGACGGACAGGCTCTACGAGCAGTACTTC. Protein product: CASRSTDRLYEQYF.

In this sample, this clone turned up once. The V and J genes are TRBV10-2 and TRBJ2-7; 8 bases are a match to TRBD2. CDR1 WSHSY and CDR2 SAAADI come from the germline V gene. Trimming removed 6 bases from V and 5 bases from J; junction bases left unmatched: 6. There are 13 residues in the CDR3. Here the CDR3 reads CASSGTSINEQYF. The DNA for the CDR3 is TGCGCCAGCAGCGGGACTAGTATCAACGAGCAGTACTTC.

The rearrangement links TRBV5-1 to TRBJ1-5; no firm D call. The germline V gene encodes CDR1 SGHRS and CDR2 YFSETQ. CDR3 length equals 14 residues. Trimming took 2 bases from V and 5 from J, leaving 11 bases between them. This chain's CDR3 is CASSFRVGDQPQHF. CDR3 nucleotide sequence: TGCGCCAGCAGCTTTCGGGTAGGAGATCAGCCCCAGCATTTT.

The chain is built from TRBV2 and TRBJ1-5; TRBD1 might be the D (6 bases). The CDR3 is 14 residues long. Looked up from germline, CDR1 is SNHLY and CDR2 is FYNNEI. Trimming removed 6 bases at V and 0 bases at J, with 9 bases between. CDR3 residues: CASRQGISNQPQHF. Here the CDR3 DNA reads TGTGCCAGCAGACAGGGCATTAGCAATCAGCCCCAGCATTTT.

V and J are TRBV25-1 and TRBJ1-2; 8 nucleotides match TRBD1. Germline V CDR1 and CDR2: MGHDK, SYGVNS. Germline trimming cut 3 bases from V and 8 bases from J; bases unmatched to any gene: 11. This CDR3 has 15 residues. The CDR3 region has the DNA TGTGCCAGCAGTGAGATGGACAGGGCTTTCCCCGGCTACACCTTC. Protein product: CASSEMDRAFPGYTF.

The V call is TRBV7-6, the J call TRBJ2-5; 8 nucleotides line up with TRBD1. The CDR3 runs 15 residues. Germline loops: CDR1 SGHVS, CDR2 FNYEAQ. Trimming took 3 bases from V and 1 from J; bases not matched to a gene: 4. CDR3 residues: CASSLGRGLQETQYF. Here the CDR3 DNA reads TGTGCCAGCAGCTTGGGCAGGGGGCTCCAAGAGACCCAGTACTTC.

CDR3 DNA sequence: TGTGCCAGCAGTTCCCGAGATACGCAGTATTTT. Encoded protein: CASSSRDTQYF. The rearrangement uses TRBV11-2 and TRBJ2-3; no firm D call. This CDR3 spans 11 amino acids. The V end was cut by 6 bases, the J end by 5 bases, with 6 bases between. Germline loops: CDR1 SGHAT, CDR2 FQNNGV.

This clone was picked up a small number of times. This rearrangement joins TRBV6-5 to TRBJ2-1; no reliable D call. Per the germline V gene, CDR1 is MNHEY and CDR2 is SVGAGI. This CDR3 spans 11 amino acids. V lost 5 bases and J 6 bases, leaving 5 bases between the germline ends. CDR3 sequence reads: CASSLGNEQFF. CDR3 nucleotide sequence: TGTGCCAGCAGTCTCGGCAATGAGCAGTTCTTC.

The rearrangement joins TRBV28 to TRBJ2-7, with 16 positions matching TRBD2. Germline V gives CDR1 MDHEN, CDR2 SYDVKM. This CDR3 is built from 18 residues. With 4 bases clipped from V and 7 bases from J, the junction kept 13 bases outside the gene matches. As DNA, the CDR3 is TGTGCCAGCAGTTCCTCAAGGGGACTAGCGGGAGGGCCGGGGGAGCAGTACTTC. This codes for CASSSSRGLAGGPGEQYF.

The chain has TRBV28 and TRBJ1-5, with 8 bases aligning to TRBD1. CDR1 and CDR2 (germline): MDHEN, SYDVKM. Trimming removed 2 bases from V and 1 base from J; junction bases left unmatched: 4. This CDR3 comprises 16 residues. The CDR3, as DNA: TGTGCCAGCAGTTTACAGGGGGCGCGAAGCAATCAGCCCCAGCATTTT. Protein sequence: CASSLQGARSNQPQHF.

The CDR3 is CASSRDYRPELFF. CDR3 in DNA: TGTGCCAGCAGCCGGGACTACCGGCCGGAGCTGTTTTTT. This chain uses TRBV28 with TRBJ2-2, with 7 positions matching TRBD2. CDR3 length: 13 amino acids. Germline values: CDR1 MDHEN, CDR2 SYDVKM. The trim removed 6 bases at V and 10 bases at J, leaving 8 bases unmatched.

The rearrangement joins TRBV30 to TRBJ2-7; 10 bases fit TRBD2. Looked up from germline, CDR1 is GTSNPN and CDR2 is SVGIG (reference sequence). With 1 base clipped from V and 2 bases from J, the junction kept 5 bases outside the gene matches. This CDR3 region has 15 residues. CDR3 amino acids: CAWSDSAGGAYEQYF. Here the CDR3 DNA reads TGTGCCTGGAGTGATTCAGCGGGAGGGGCCTACGAGCAGTACTTC.

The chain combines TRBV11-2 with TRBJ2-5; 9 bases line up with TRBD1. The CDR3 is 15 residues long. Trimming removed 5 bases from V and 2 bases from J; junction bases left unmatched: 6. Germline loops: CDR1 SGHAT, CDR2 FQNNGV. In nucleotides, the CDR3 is TGTGCCAGCAGCAAAACCGGGACAGGGCAAGAGACCCAGTACTTC. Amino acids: CASSKTGTGQETQYF.

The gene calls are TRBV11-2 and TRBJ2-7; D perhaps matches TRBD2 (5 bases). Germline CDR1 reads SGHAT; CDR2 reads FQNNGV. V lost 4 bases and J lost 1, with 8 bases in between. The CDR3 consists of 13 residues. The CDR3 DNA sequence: TGTGCCAGCAGCTGGACTCGGTCCTACGAGCAGTACTTC. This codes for CASSWTRSYEQYF.

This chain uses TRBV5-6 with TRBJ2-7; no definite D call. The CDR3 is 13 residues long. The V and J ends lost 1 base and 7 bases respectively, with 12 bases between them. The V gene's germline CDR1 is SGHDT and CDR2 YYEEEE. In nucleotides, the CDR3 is TGTGCCAGCAGCTTGAGGCAGCGTAGTGAGCAGTACTTC. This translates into CASSLRQRSEQYF.

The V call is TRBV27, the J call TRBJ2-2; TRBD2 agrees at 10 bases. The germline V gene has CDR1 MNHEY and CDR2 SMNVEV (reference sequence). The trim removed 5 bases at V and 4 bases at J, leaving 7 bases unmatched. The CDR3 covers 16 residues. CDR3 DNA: TGTGCCAGCAGTCGTCTAGCGGGAGTGGTCACCGGGGAGCTGTTTTTT. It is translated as CASSRLAGVVTGELFF.

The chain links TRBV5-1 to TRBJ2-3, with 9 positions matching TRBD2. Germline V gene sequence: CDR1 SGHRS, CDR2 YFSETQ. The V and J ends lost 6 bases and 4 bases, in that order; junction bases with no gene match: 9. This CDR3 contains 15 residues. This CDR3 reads CASKGAGGPSDTQYF. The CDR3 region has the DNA TGCGCCAGCAAGGGGGCGGGAGGGCCCTCAGATACGCAGTATTTT.

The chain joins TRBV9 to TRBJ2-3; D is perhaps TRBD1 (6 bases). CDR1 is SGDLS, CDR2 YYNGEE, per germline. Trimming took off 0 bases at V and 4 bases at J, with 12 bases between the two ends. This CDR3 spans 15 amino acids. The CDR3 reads CASSVAAGDADTQYF. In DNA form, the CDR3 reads TGTGCCAGCAGCGTAGCGGCAGGGGATGCAGATACGCAGTATTTT.

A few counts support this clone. CDR3 in DNA: TGTGCCAGCAGGCCGATAGTAACTAATGAAAAACTGTTTTTT. Its translation is CASRPIVTNEKLFF. The chain is built from TRBV6-5 and TRBJ1-4; D is unclear. V lost 6 bases, J lost 1 base, and 9 bases lay in between. Germline V gene lookup returns CDR1 MNHEY and CDR2 SVGAGI. CDR3 length: 14 residues.

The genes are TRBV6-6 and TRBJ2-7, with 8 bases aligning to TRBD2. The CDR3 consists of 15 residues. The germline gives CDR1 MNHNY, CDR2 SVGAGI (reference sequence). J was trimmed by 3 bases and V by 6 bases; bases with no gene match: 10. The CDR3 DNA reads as TGTGCCAGCAGGCGGATGGGACTAGAAAACTACGAGCAGTACTTC. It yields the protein CASRRMGLENYEQYF.

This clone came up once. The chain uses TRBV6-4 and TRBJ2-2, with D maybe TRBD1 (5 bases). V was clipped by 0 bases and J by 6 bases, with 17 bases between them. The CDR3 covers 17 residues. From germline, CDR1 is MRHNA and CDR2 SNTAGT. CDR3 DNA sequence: TGTGCCAGCAGTGACTCGTCGTCAGGGCTTTTTTCCGGGGAGCTGTTTTTT. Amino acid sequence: CASSDSSSGLFSGELFF.

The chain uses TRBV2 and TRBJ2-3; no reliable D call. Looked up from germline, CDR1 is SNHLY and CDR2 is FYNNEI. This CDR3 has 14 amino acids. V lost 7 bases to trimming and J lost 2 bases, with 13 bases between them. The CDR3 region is CASTIARSTDTQYF. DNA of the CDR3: TGTGCCAGCACCATCGCGAGGTCCACAGATACGCAGTATTTT.

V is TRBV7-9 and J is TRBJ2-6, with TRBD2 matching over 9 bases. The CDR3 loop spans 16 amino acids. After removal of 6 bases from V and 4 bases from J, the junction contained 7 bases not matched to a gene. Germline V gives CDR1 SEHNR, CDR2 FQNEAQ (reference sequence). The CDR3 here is CASSPIAGAGANVLTF. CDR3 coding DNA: TGTGCCAGCAGTCCTATAGCGGGAGCCGGGGCCAACGTCCTGACTTTC.